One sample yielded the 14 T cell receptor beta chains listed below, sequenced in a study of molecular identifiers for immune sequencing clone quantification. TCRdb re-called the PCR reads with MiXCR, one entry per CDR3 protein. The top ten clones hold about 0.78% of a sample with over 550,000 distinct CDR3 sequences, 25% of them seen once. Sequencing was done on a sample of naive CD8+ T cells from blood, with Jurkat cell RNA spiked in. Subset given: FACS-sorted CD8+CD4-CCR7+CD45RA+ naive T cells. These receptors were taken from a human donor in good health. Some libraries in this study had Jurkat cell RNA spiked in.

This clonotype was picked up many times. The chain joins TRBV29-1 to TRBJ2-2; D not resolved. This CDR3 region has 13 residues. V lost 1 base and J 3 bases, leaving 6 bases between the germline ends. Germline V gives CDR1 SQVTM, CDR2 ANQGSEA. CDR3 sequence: CSVEGHDTGELFF. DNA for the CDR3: TGCAGCGTTGAAGGGCACGACACCGGGGAGCTGTTTTTT.

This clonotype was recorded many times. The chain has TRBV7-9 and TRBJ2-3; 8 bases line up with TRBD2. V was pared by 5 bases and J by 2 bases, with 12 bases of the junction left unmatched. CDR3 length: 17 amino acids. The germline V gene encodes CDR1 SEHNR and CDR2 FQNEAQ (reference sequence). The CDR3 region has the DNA TGTGCCAGCAGCCCACCCGACGAGCGGGGGCTCACAGATACGCAGTATTTT. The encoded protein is CASSPPDERGLTDTQYF.

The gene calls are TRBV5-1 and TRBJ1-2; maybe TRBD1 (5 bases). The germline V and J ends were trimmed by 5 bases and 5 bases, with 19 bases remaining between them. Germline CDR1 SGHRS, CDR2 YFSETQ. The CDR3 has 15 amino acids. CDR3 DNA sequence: TGCGCCAGCAGAGCGGGACGCAACTTTTGGTATGGCTACACCTTC. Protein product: CASRAGRNFWYGYTF.

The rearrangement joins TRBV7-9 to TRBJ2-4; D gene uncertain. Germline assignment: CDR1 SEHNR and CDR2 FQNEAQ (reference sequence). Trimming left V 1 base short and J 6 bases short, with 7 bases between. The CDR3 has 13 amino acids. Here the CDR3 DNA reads TGTGCCAGCAGCTTAGGGATTACAAACATTCAGTACTTC. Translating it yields CASSLGITNIQYF.

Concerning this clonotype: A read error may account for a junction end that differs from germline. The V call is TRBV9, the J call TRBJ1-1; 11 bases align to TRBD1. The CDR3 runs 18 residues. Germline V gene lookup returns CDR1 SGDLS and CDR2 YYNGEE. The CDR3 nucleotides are TGTGCCAACAGCGAATCCGGGACAGGGGGGCCGATGAACACTGAAGCTTTCTTT. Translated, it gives CANSESGTGGPMNTEAFF.

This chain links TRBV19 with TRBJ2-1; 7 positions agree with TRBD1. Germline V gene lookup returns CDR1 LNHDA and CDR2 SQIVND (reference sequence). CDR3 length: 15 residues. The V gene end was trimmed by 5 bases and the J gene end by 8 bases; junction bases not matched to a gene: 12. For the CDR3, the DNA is TGTGCCAGTAGTCCATACCCCGGGACAGTAGATGAGCAGTTCTTC. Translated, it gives CASSPYPGTVDEQFF. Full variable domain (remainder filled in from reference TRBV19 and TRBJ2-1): DGGITQSPKYLFRKEGQNVTLSCEQNLNHDAMYWYRQDPGQGLRLIYYSQIVNDFQKGDIAEGYSVSREKKESFPLTVTSAQKNPTAFYLCASSPYPGTVDEQFFGPGTRLTVL.

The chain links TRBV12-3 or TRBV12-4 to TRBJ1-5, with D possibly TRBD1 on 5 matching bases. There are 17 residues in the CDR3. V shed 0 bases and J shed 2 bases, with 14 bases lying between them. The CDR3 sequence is CASSLAAGSIGNQPQHF. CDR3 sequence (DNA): TGTGCCAGCAGTTTAGCGGCAGGGTCGATAGGCAATCAGCCCCAGCATTTT.

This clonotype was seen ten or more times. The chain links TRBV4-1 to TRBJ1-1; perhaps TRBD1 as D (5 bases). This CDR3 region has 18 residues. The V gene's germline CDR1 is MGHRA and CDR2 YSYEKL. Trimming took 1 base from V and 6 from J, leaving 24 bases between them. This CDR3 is CASSQGRQGFGQGSEAFF. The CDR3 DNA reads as TGCGCCAGCAGCCAAGGCCGCCAGGGTTTCGGTCAGGGATCTGAAGCTTTCTTT.

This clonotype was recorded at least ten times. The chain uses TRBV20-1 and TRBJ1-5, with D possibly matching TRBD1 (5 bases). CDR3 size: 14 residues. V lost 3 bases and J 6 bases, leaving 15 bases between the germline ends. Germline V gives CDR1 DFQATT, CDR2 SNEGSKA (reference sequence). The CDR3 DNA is TGCAGTGCTAGCGGCGGGGGTGGACGTCAGCCCCAGCATTTT. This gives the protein CSASGGGGRQPQHF.

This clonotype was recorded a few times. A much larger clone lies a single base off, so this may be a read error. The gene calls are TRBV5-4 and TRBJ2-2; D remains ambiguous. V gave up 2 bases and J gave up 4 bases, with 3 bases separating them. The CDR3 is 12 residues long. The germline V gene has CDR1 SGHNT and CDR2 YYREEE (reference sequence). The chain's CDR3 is CASSFVTGELFF. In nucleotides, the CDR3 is TGTGCCAGCAGCTTTGTCACCGGGGAGCTGTTTTTT.

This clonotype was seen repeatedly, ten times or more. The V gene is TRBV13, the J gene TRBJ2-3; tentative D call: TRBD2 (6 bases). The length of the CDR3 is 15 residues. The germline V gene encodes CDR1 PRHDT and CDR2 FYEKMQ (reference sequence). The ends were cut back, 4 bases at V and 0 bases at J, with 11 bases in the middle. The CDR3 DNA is TGTGCCAGCAGCTCGGCGGGGTTTAGCACAGATACGCAGTATTTT. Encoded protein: CASSSAGFSTDTQYF.

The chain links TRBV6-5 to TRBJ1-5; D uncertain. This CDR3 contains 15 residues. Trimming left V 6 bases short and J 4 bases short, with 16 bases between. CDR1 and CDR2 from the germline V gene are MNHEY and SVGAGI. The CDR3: CASSGLGSYNQPQHF. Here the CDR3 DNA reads TGTGCCAGCAGCGGCCTAGGATCGTATAATCAGCCCCAGCATTTT.

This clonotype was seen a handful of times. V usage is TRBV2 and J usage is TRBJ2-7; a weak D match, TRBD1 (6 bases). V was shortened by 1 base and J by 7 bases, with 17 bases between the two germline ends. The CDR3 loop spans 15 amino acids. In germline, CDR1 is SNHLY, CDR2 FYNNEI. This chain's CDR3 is CASSEDLGAPNEQYF. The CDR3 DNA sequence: TGTGCCAGCAGTGAAGATTTGGGGGCCCCTAATGAGCAGTACTTC.

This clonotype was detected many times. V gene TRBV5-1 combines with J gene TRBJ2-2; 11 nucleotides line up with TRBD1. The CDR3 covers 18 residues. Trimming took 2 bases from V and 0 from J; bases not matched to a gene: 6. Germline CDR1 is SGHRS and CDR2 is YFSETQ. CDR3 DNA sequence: TGCGCCAGCAGCTTACCGGGACAGGGGGACCCGAACACCGGGGAGCTGTTTTTT. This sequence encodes CASSLPGQGDPNTGELFF. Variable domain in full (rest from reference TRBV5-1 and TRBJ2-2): KAGVTQTPRYLIKTRGQQVTLSCSPISGHRSVSWYQQTPGQGLQFLFEYFSETQRNKGNFPGRFSGRQFSNSRSEMNVSTLELGDSALYLCASSLPGQGDPNTGELFFGEGSRLTVL.